This T cell receptor (beta chain) derives from a study of cytomegalovirus exposure and HLA in healthy donors. Study-wide results and caveats: Presence/absence analyses assumed roughly uniform sequencing depth across donors, which may not hold.

The V gene end was trimmed by 7 bases and the J gene end by 0 bases; junction bases not matched to a gene: 7. CDR1 and CDR2 from the germline V gene are MNHNY and SVGAGI (reference sequence). The CDR3 loop spans 15 amino acids. The sample holds a few counts of this clone. Antigen unknown. PCR involved 60 Vbeta and 13 Jbeta primers. The table came from immunoSEQ multiplex PCR; TCRdb's copy has only in-frame clones and leaves some out. This repertoire shows around 200,000 clones, around 75% found once; its top ten account for around 3%. Sequencing was performed on PBMCs. The chain carries TRBV6-6 and TRBJ1-1; 8 nucleotides match TRBD1. The source is a male donor in good health and CMV-seronegative. CDR3 nucleotides: TGTGCCAGCACCTTAAGACAGGGGATGAACACTGAAGCTTTCTTT. Its protein is CASTLRQGMNTEAFF.